The clone carrying this T cell receptor (beta chain) occurred once. Germline values: CDR1 MDHEN, CDR2 SYDVKM. Trimming cost V 8 bases and J 1 base, with 9 bases left between them. The CDR3 contains 12 residues. The repertoire was sequenced with immunoSEQ multiplex PCR; TCRdb's copy has only in-frame clones and lacks some. The sample lists over 950,000 clones; roughly 80% were seen once. These data belong to a study of shared clonotypes between healthy human individuals. Splitting the CD4+ cells yielded a CD45RA+ naive subset and a CD45RA-negative memory subset. This sequence originates from a man younger than 35 in good health. Some clones in this sample may be carry-over from other donors' samples. This chain connects TRBV28 to TRBJ2-7; perhaps TRBD2 as D (6 bases). The specimen sequenced was memory CD4+ T cells from PBMCs. The subset was: CD45RA-negative fraction. CDR3 sequence (DNA): TGTGCCAGCGGAGGGACTTCCTACGAGCAGTACTTC. Translating gives CASGGTSYEQYF.